These 27 T cell receptor beta chains were sequenced from one sample in a study of blood T cell repertoires in COVID-19. TCRdb's copy holds only in-frame clones and misses some; the assay was immunoSEQ multiplex PCR. The sample gives around 300,000 clones, 80% to 90% of which show up once; roughly 2.5% is in the top ten. The sequencing input was PBMCs or T cells enriched from blood (not recorded which). The receptors were sampled from a woman aged 18-29 years who had recovered from COVID-19.

This clone was detected a few times. This chain links TRBV6-5 with TRBJ1-3; 8 nucleotides align to TRBD1. The CDR3 is made up of 15 amino acids. CDR1 and CDR2 (germline): MNHEY, SVGAGI. With 4 bases clipped from V and 4 bases from J, the junction kept 6 bases outside the gene matches. This CDR3 reads CASSSPRTGGNTIYF. The CDR3 nucleotides read TGTGCCAGCAGTTCGCCAAGGACAGGGGGAAACACCATATATTTT.

This chain links TRBV5-1 with TRBJ1-1, with a tentative D call TRBD1 (5 bases). Germline CDR1 reads SGHRS; CDR2 reads YFSETQ. V was shortened by 4 bases and J by 0 bases, with 16 bases between the two germline ends. The CDR3 covers 16 residues. The CDR3 region is CASSPEGPPMNTEAFF. The DNA of the CDR3 is TGCGCCAGCAGCCCGGAGGGGCCGCCAATGAACACTGAAGCTTTCTTT.

The V call is TRBV4-1, the J call TRBJ1-1, with D uncertain. V was pared by 0 bases and J by 10 bases, with 12 bases between. From germline, CDR1 is MGHRA and CDR2 YSYEKL. This CDR3 is built from 13 residues. DNA of the CDR3: TGCGCCAGCAGCCAAGAGTCCCGGGGTTTAGCTTTCTTT. Translation: CASSQESRGLAFF.

The J gene is TRBJ2-1, the V gene TRBV19; 11 nucleotides match TRBD2. CDR3 size: 18 residues. The germline V gene has CDR1 LNHDA and CDR2 SQIVND (reference sequence). V shed 5 bases and J 0 bases; nucleotides not matched to a gene: 9. The CDR3 loop is CASSSTSGEDGSYNEQFF. The CDR3 region has the DNA TGTGCCAGTAGTTCGACTAGCGGGGAAGACGGCTCCTACAATGAGCAGTTCTTC.

This clone appeared a single time. The chain employs TRBV15 and TRBJ2-3, with 7 bases matching TRBD1. The V gene's germline CDR1 is LNHNV and CDR2 YYDKDF (reference sequence). Trimming cost V 1 base and J 6 bases; bases outside gene matches: 4. The CDR3 is made up of 14 amino acids. The CDR3 bases are TGTGCCACCAGCAGAGGACAGGGAGCGGATACGCAGTATTTT. Translated: CATSRGQGADTQYF.

This clone was detected only once. The chain couples TRBV10-3 to TRBJ2-3; tentatively, D is TRBD2 (5 bases). Per germline, CDR1 ENHRY and CDR2 SYGVKD. The V end was cut by 0 bases, the J end by 0 bases, with 13 bases between. This CDR3 has 17 amino acids. The CDR3 reads CAISESMAGGSTDTQYF. For the CDR3, the DNA is TGTGCCATCAGTGAGTCCATGGCGGGTGGTAGCACAGATACGCAGTATTTT.

The rearrangement uses TRBV5-1 and TRBJ1-2; 10 positions match TRBD1. In germline, CDR1 is SGHRS, CDR2 YFSETQ. V shed 3 bases, J shed 2 bases, and the junction held 1 base outside the gene matches. The CDR3 sequence is 14 residues long. This chain's CDR3 is CASSWTGGNYGYTF. CDR3 bases: TGCGCCAGCAGCTGGACAGGGGGGAACTATGGCTACACCTTC.

The chain carries TRBV5-4 and TRBJ2-5, with 7 bases fitting TRBD1. The germline V gene has CDR1 SGHNT and CDR2 YYREEE (reference sequence). V shed 4 bases, J shed 4 bases, and the junction held 7 bases outside the gene matches. CDR3 length: 14 residues. The CDR3 nucleotides read TGTGCCAGCAGCCGAACAGGGGAAGGAGAGACCCAGTACTTC. Protein product: CASSRTGEGETQYF.

This chain connects TRBV14 to TRBJ2-1; 7 bases align to TRBD1. Germline lookup yields CDR1 SGHDN and CDR2 FVKESK. This CDR3 contains 12 residues. V dropped 4 bases and J dropped 13; count of bases not matched to a gene: 7. CDR3 in DNA: TGTGCCAGCAGCCCCTCGACAGGGAAACAGTTCTTC. Translated: CASSPSTGKQFF.

V gene TRBV7-9 combines with J gene TRBJ2-7, with 7 positions matching TRBD1. Per germline, CDR1 SEHNR and CDR2 FQNEAQ (reference sequence). V trimming: 5 bases; J trimming: 0 bases; junction bases outside the gene matches: 4. There are 14 residues in the CDR3. As DNA, the CDR3 is TGTGCCAGCAGCACTTGGACAGGCTCCTACGAGCAGTACTTC. Translation gives CASSTWTGSYEQYF.

The chain's CDR3 is CSAQGARENTEAFF. The CDR3 region has the DNA TGCAGCGCACAGGGGGCGCGGGAGAACACTGAAGCTTTCTTT. The V gene is TRBV29-1, the J gene TRBJ1-1; 9 bases line up with TRBD1. Looked up from germline, CDR1 is SQVTM and CDR2 is ANQGSEA. V trimming: 7 bases; J trimming: 1 base; junction bases outside the gene matches: 7. CDR3 size: 14 residues.

The chain links TRBV4-2 to TRBJ2-5, with TRBD2 matching 7 bases. The ends lost 1 base at V and 4 bases at J; junction bases unmatched: 12. The germline gives CDR1 LGHNA, CDR2 YNFKEQ. This CDR3 comprises 17 residues. CDR3 amino acids: CASSQGRVGGTGETQYF. The CDR3 DNA reads TGTGCCAGCAGCCAAGGAAGAGTCGGGGGGACGGGAGAGACCCAGTACTTC.

This chain joins TRBV19 and TRBJ2-7, with 9 bases that match TRBD1. Trimming cost V 3 bases and J 3 bases; bases outside gene matches: 3. The CDR3 is 14 residues long. CDR1 LNHDA and CDR2 SQIVND come from the germline V gene (reference sequence). The CDR3 nucleotides are TGTGCCAGTAGTATCTCGGACAGGGGCTACGAGCAGTACTTC. This codes for CASSISDRGYEQYF.

The CDR3, as DNA: TGTGCTAGTGGTTTCTTACACAGGGGAGCTGGTGAAAAACTGTTTTTT. Its protein product is CASGFLHRGAGEKLFF. V usage is TRBV12-5 and J usage is TRBJ1-4; 7 bases fit TRBD1. V was pared by 3 bases and J by 7 bases, with 11 bases of the junction left unmatched. The CDR3 length is 16 residues. Per germline, CDR1 LGHNT and CDR2 FRNRAP.

This chain links TRBV9 with TRBJ1-1; TRBD1 might be the D (5 bases). Per germline, CDR1 SGDLS and CDR2 YYNGEE. This CDR3 spans 13 amino acids. V lost 4 bases and J lost 1, with 8 bases in between. The CDR3 DNA reads TGTGCCAGCAGCCGAGGACAGAACACTGAAGCTTTCTTT. This encodes CASSRGQNTEAFF.

The chain is built from TRBV3-1 (or the pseudogene TRBV3-2) and TRBJ2-5; 10 bases match TRBD2. V lost 5 bases to trimming and J lost 1 base; unmatched junction nucleotides: 4. The CDR3 contains 15 residues. The germline V gene encodes CDR1 LGHDT and CDR2 YNNKEL (reference sequence). CDR3 nucleotide sequence: TGTGCCAGCAGCAGGATAGCGGGGGGCCAAGAGACCCAGTACTTC. Amino acids: CASSRIAGGQETQYF.

The chain carries TRBV2 and TRBJ2-3; possibly TRBD1 for D (6 bases). CDR3 length: 15 amino acids. The V end was cut by 7 bases, the J end by 5 bases, with 19 bases between. The germline V gene encodes CDR1 SNHLY and CDR2 FYNNEI. CDR3 coding DNA: TGTGCCAGCACCGATCGTAACAGGGTTAGAGATACGCAGTATTTT. It yields the protein CASTDRNRVRDTQYF.

The gene calls are TRBV19 and TRBJ2-7; 7 nucleotides match TRBD1. Trimming took 4 bases from V and 3 from J; bases not matched to a gene: 12. This CDR3 region has 16 residues. Germline V lookup: CDR1 LNHDA, CDR2 SQIVND (reference sequence). The CDR3 sequence: CASSKARQGVSYEQYF. For the CDR3, the DNA is TGTGCCAGTAGTAAGGCACGACAGGGTGTCAGCTACGAGCAGTACTTC.

This chain joins TRBV5-1 and TRBJ2-5, with 12 nucleotides matching TRBD2. Germline V gene sequence: CDR1 SGHRS, CDR2 YFSETQ. There are 16 residues in the CDR3. With 6 bases clipped from V and 5 bases from J, the junction kept 11 bases outside the gene matches. CDR3: CASNQGLAGIRETQYF. The CDR3 DNA is TGCGCCAGCAACCAAGGACTAGCGGGGATCAGGGAGACCCAGTACTTC.

The rearrangement links TRBV10-3 to TRBJ2-7, with TRBD2 matching over 7 bases. V was pared by 0 bases and J by 8 bases, with 4 bases of the junction left unmatched. The CDR3 has 13 residues. Per the germline V gene, CDR1 is ENHRY and CDR2 is SYGVKD. This CDR3 reads CAISESEAGQQYF. In nucleotides, the CDR3 is TGTGCCATCAGTGAGTCGGAAGCGGGACAGCAGTACTTC.

This chain joins TRBV6-5 and TRBJ2-5, with unresolved D. The V gene lost 0 bases and the J gene lost 7 bases, with 9 bases spanning the gap. CDR1 and CDR2 from the germline V gene are MNHEY and SVGAGI. The CDR3 runs to 13 residues. The CDR3 DNA sequence: TGTGCCAGCAGTTACTCATCGAGTTCGACCCAGTACTTC. This sequence encodes CASSYSSSSTQYF.

V gene TRBV30 combines with J gene TRBJ1-6; D is possibly TRBD1 (5 bases). V dropped 1 base and J dropped 1 base, with 17 bases sitting between them. Germline CDR1 GTSNPN, CDR2 SVGIG (reference sequence). The CDR3 extends over 18 amino acids. CDR3: CAWSGGQGILSYNSPLHF. Here the CDR3 DNA reads TGTGCCTGGAGTGGGGGCCAGGGTATTTTATCCTATAATTCACCCCTCCACTTT. The whole variable domain, remainder taken from reference TRBV30 and TRBJ1-6, is SQTIHQWPATLVQPVGSPLSLECTVEGTSNPNLYWYRQAAGRGLQLLFYSVGIGQISSEVPQNLSASRPQDRQFILSSKKLLLSDSGFYLCAWSGGQGILSYNSPLHFGNGTRLTVT.

The V and J genes are TRBV12-3 or TRBV12-4 and TRBJ2-7, with 7 bases that match TRBD1. With 8 bases clipped from V and 2 bases from J, the junction kept 6 bases outside the gene matches. This CDR3 contains 13 residues. The CDR3 sequence: CASCRDRAYEQYF. The CDR3 DNA reads TGTGCCAGCTGCCGGGACAGAGCCTACGAGCAGTACTTC.

V gene TRBV29-1 combines with J gene TRBJ2-1; 9 nucleotides match TRBD1. The CDR3 consists of 13 residues. In germline, CDR1 is SQVTM, CDR2 ANQGSEA. Trimming removed 6 bases from V and 4 bases from J; junction bases left unmatched: 4. CDR3 sequence: CSVPGTGYNEQFF. As DNA, the CDR3 is TGCAGCGTACCCGGGACAGGGTACAATGAGCAGTTCTTC.

This chain connects TRBV6-5 to TRBJ1-2; 7 nucleotides agree with TRBD1. The length of the CDR3 is 13 residues. Germline trimming cut 7 bases from V and 0 bases from J; bases unmatched to any gene: 2. Germline lookup yields CDR1 MNHEY and CDR2 SVGAGI. The CDR3 here is CASTTGPNYGYTF. CDR3 in DNA: TGTGCCAGCACGACAGGGCCTAACTATGGCTACACCTTC.

V is TRBV28 and J is TRBJ2-1; no definite D call. Germline V gives CDR1 MDHEN, CDR2 SYDVKM. CDR3 length equals 11 residues. Trimming took off 7 bases at V and 5 bases at J, with 6 bases between the two ends. This chain's CDR3 is CASMQNNEQFF. The CDR3 DNA sequence: TGTGCCAGCATGCAGAACAATGAGCAGTTCTTC.

The J gene is TRBJ1-1, the V gene TRBV7-8, with a possible D match to TRBD1 (6 bases). The CDR3 has 13 residues. V was pared by 5 bases and J by 5 bases, with 12 bases between. Germline CDR1 SGHVS, CDR2 FQNEAQ. CDR3 coding DNA: TGTGCCAGCAGCCGTTCAGGGGATACTGAAGCTTTCTTT. It specifies CASSRSGDTEAFF. The whole variable domain, filled in from reference TRBV7-8 and TRBJ1-1, reads GAGVSQSPRYKVAKRGQDVALRCDPISGHVSLFWYQQALGQGPEFLTYFQNEAQLDKSGLPSDRFFAERPEGSVSTLKIQRTQQEDSAVYLCASSRSGDTEAFFGQGTRLTVV.